This TCR beta chain was profiled in a study of shared clonotypes between healthy human individuals. Notes on the study in general: For sorted subsets, rarefaction showed incomplete sequencing despite large depth.

Profiling relied on immunoSEQ multiplex PCR, and the TCRdb table lists in-frame clones only, not all of them. The sample includes 2 million to 2.5 million clones, 93% of them seen just once. This CDR3 has 15 residues. Germline values: CDR1 SGHAT, CDR2 FQNNGV. The V segment lost 4 bases and the J segment 6 bases; nucleotides outside the gene matches: 8. Regarding this clone: The antigen is not known.

The TCR comes from a man in his late teens or twenties in good health. Some clones in this sample may be carry-over from other donors' samples. The chain links TRBV11-2 to TRBJ2-2; 7 bases agree with TRBD2. The specimen was naive CD4+ T cells from PBMCs. As for subset: CD45RA+ positively selected. The CDR3 loop reads CASSSIRGVSGELFF. The CDR3 bases are TGTGCCAGCAGCTCCATCCGGGGGGTATCCGGGGAGCTGTTTTTT.